The rows below give T cell receptor beta chains drawn from one sample of a study of OX40 agonist ivuxolimab in advanced cancers. Assay used: immunoSEQ multiplex PCR; TCRdb lists only in-frame clones, some missing. The data hold approximately 61,000 clones, with 91% observed a single time. This material consisted of CD4+ or CD8+ T cells sorted from blood, taken in a trial of the OX40 agonist ivuxolimab. Receptors were obtained from an adult with an advanced solid tumor such as melanoma, head and neck, liver or kidney cancer. Each CDR3 is given with its conserved first and last residue. The D gene is left open where the match is weak. Size values are once, few and many counts, or a class for expanded clones, and some rows have none.

V	length	J	D	size	CDR3	DNA
TRBV7-8	15	TRBJ1-5	TRBD1	few	CASSPTGSSNQPQHF	TGTGCCAGCAGCCCGACAGGGTCGAGCAATCAGCCCCAGCATTTT
TRBV4-2	16	TRBJ2-1	NA	NA	CASSQDQASSYNEQFF	TGTGCCAGCAGCCAAGATCAGGCTAGCTCCTACAATGAGCAGTTCTTC
TRBV6-6	15	TRBJ2-5	NA	NA	CASSRTTIRAETQYF	TGTGCCAGCAGTCGAACCACCATTCGGGCCGAGACCCAGTACTTC
TRBV7-9	15	TRBJ2-2	TRBD1	NA	CASSKRTGKTGELFF	TGTGCCAGCAGCAAAAGGACAGGGAAAACCGGGGAGCTGTTTTTT
TRBV7-3	15	TRBJ2-2	NA	NA	CASSLQATVTGELFF	TGTGCCAGCAGCTTACAGGCCACAGTCACCGGGGAGCTGTTTTTT
TRBV28	15	TRBJ2-2	NA	NA	CASSPSGLNTGELFF	TGTGCCAGCAGCCCCTCCGGACTAAACACCGGGGAGCTGTTTTTT
TRBV30	14	TRBJ2-2	NA	NA	CAWSVARYTGELFF	TGTGCCTGGAGTGTAGCTAGGTACACCGGGGAGCTGTTTTTT
TRBV5-6	16	TRBJ1-2	NA	NA	CASSLPQTHPNYGYTF	TGTGCCAGCAGCTTGCCCCAGACACATCCTAACTATGGCTACACCTTC
TRBV11-1	14	TRBJ2-7	TRBD2	NA	CASSFSDGGYEQYF	TGTGCCAGCAGCTTTTCTGACGGGGGGTACGAGCAGTACTTC
TRBV13	17	TRBJ1-5	NA	NA	CASKLAREICFFQPQHF	TGTGCCAGCAAACTCGCCAGGGAGATATGCTTCTTTCAGCCCCAGCATTTT
TRBV5-4	14	TRBJ1-6	NA	once	CASSLDRNNSPLHF	TGTGCCAGCAGCTTGGACAGGAACAATTCACCCCTCCACTTT
TRBV6-1	17	TRBJ2-5	TRBD2	NA	CASSEAPSGGIQETQYF	TGTGCCAGCAGTGAAGCCCCTAGCGGGGGTATTCAAGAGACCCAGTACTTC
TRBV11-2	15	TRBJ2-1	NA	once	CASSLAGRINNEQFF	TGTGCCAGCAGCTTAGCAGGAAGAATTAACAATGAGCAGTTCTTC
TRBV5-4	15	TRBJ2-2	NA	NA	CASTTGSGGTGELFF	TGTGCCAGCACCACAGGGTCGGGTGGCACCGGGGAGCTGTTTTTT
TRBV6-5	15	TRBJ1-2	TRBD1	NA	CASSYRDRGLRGYTF	TGTGCCAGCAGTTATCGGGACAGGGGGCTTAGAGGCTACACCTTC
TRBV10-1	16	TRBJ2-5	TRBD2	once	CASSMGSGFHQETQYF	TGCGCCAGCAGCATGGGTAGCGGGTTCCACCAAGAGACCCAGTACTTC
TRBV19	15	TRBJ2-2	TRBD1	NA	CASNPGQGNTGELFF	TGTGCCAGTAATCCGGGACAGGGGAACACCGGGGAGCTGTTTTTT
TRBV6-5	14	TRBJ1-5	TRBD1	NA	CASKGTVSNQPQHF	TGTGCCAGCAAGGGGACAGTTAGCAATCAGCCCCAGCATTTT